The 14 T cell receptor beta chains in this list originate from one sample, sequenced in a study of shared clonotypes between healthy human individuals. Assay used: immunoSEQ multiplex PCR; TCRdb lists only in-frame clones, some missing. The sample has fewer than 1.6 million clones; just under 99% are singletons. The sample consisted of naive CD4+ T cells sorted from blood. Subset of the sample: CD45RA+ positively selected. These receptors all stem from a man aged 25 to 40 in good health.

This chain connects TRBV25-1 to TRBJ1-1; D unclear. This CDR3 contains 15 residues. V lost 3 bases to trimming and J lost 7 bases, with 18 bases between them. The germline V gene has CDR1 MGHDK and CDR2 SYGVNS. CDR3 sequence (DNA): TGTGCCAGCAGTGAGGACCCCCCCTCCCCGAGTGAAGCTTTCTTT. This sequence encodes CASSEDPPSPSEAFF.

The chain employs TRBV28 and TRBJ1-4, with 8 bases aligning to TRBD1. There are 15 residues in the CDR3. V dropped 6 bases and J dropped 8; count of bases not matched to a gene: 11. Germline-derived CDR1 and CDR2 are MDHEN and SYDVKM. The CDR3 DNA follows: TGTGCCAGCAGCGCCTCAGGGGGCCCGTTGGAAAAACTGTTTTTT. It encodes CASSASGGPLEKLFF.

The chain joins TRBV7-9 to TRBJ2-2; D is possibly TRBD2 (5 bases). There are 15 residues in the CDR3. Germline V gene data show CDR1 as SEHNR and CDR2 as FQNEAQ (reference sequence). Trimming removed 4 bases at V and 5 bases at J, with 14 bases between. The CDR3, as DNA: TGTGCCAGCAGCTCGACTAAGCCGGGAACCGGGGAGCTGTTTTTT. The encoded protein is CASSSTKPGTGELFF. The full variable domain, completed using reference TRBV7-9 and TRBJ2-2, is DTGVSQNPRHKITKRGQNVTFRCDPISEHNRLYWYRQTLGQGPEFLTYFQNEAQLEKSRLLSDRFSAERPKGSFSTLEIQRTEQGDSAMYLCASSSTKPGTGELFFGEGSRLTVL.

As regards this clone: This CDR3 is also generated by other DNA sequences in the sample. The DNA of the CDR3 is TGCGCCAGCAGCTTGGTGGCCGAAGAGACCCAGTACTTC. It is translated as CASSLVAEETQYF. The chain links TRBV5-1 to TRBJ2-5; D call uncertain. The germline CDR1 and CDR2 sequences are SGHRS and YFSETQ. The V and J ends lost 0 bases and 3 bases respectively, with 6 bases between them. CDR3 length: 13 amino acids.

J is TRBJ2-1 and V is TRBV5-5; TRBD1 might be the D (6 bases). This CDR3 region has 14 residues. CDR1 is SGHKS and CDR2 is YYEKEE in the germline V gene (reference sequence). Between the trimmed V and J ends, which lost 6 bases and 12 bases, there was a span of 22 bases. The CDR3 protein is CASKGQGTVWGQFF. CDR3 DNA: TGTGCCAGCAAAGGGCAGGGGACGGTTTGGGGGCAGTTCTTC.

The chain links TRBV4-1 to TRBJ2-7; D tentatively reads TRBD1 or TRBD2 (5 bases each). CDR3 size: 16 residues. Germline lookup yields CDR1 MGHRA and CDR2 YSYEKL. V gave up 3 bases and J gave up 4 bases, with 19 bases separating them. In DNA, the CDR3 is TGCGCCAGCAGCCATGTCCGAGGGGCACAGATTTACGAGCAGTACTTC. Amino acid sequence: CASSHVRGAQIYEQYF.

The CDR3 spells CASSSRLTNTGELFF. In DNA, the CDR3 is TGTGCCAGCAGCTCCCGACTTACGAACACCGGGGAGCTGTTTTTT. The J gene is TRBJ2-2, the V gene TRBV9; D is ambiguous. CDR3 length equals 15 residues. Germline V gene lookup returns CDR1 SGDLS and CDR2 YYNGEE. With 4 bases removed from V and 0 bases from J, the gap between germline ends came to 10 bases.

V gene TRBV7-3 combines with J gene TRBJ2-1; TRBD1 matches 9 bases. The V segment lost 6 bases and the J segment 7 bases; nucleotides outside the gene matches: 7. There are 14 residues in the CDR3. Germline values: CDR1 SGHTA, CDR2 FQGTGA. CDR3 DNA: TGTGCCAGCAGGCAAACAGGGGGCAGGAATGAGCAGTTCTTC. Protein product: CASRQTGGRNEQFF.

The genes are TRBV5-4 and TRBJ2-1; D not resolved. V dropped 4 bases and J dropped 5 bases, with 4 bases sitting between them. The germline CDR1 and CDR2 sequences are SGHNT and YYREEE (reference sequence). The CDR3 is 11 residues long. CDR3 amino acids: CASSHDNEQFF. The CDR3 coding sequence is TGTGCCAGCAGCCACGACAATGAGCAGTTCTTC.

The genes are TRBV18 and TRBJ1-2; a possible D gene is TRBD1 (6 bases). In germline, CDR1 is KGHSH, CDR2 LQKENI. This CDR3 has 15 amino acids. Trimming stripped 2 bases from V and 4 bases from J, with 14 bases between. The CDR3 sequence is CASSPIPGAGYGYTF. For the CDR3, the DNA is TGTGCCAGCTCACCAATACCGGGGGCGGGCTATGGCTACACCTTC.

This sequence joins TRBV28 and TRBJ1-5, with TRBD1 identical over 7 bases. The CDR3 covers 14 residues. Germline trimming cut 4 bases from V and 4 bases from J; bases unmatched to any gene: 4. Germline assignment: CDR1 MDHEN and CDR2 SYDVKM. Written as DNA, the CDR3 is TGTGCCAGCAGTTCGCGACAGGGAAATCAGCCCCAGCATTTT. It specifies CASSSRQGNQPQHF.

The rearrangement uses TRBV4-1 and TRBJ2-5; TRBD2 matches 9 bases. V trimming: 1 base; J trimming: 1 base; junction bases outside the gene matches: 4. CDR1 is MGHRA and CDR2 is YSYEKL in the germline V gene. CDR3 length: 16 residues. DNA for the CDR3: TGCGCCAGCAGCCAAGTTAGCGGGAGCACCCAAGAGACCCAGTACTTC. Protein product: CASSQVSGSTQETQYF.

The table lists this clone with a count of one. CDR3 nucleotides: TGTGCCAGCAGTTTACAGGGGCCGGCTTATGGCTACACCTTC. As protein: CASSLQGPAYGYTF. V usage is TRBV2 and J usage is TRBJ1-2; 7 positions match TRBD1. Germline V lookup: CDR1 SNHLY, CDR2 FYNNEI. The J segment lost 5 bases and the V segment lost 5 bases, leaving 8 bases of the junction unmatched. The CDR3 covers 14 residues. Supplemented by reference TRBV2 and TRBJ1-2, the full variable domain reads EPEVTQTPSHQVTQMGQEVILRCVPISNHLYFYWYRQILGQKVEFLVSFYNNEISEKSEIFDDQFSVERPDGSNFTLKIRSTKLEDSAMYFCASSLQGPAYGYTFGSGTRLTVV.

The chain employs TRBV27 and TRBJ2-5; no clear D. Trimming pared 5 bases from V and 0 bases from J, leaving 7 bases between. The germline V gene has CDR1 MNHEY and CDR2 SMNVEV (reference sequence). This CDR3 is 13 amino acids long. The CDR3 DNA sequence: TGTGCCAGCAGTCAACCGTACCAAGAGACCCAGTACTTC. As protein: CASSQPYQETQYF.